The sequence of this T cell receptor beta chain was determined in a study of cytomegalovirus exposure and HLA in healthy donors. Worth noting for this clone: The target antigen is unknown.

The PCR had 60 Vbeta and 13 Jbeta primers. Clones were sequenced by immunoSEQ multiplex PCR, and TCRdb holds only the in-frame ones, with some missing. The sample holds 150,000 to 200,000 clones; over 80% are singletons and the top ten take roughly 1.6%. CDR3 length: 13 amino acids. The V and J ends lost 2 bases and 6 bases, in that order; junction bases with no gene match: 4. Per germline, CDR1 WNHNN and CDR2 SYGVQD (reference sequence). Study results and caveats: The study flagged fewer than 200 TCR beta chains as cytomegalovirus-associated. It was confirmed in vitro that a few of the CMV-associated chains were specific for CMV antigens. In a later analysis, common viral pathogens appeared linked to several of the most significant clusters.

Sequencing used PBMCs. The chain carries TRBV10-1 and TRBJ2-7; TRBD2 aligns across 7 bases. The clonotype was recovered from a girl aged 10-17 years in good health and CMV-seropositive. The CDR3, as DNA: TGCGCCAGCAGTGAGGGACTAGTTTCCGAGCAGTACTTC. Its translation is CASSEGLVSEQYF.